This T cell receptor beta chain came from a study of blood T cells in healthy people across ages. Points from the study as a whole: Aged donors had fewer naive CD4+ cells and lower diversity than long-lived donors. Shifts in expanded clonotypes may have been confounded by donor CMV status, which was unknown. Per million T cells, the diversity of TCR beta decreased roughly linearly as age advanced.

The use of a sample-barcoded 5' primer and a J-beta primer mix characterized a second PCR of about 6 to 11 cycles. MiXCR was run by TCRdb on the 5' RACE reads, yielding one entry per CDR3 protein. The sample has about 1,400,000 distinct CDR3 sequences; approximately 38% are singletons. Concerning this clonotype itself: What it binds is unknown.

The CDR3 totals 12 residues. The V end was cut by 8 bases, the J end by 3 bases, with 11 bases between. Germline V lookup: CDR1 MNHNS, CDR2 SASEGT. Sequencing was carried out using blood. This sequence was found in a woman younger than 30 in good health. This chain joins TRBV6-1 and TRBJ2-7; D is unclear. The CDR3 protein is CASAVKGYEQYF. CDR3 DNA: TGTGCCAGCGCAGTGAAAGGCTACGAGCAGTACTTC.